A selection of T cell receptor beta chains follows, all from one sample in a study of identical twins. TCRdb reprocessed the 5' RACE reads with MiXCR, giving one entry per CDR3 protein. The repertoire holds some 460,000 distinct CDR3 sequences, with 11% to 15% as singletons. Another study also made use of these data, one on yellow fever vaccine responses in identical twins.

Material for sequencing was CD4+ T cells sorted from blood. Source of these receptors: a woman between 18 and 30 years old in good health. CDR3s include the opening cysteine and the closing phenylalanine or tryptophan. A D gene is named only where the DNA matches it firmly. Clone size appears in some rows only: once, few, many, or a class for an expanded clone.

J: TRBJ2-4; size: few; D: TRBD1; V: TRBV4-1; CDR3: CASSQFEPGTGDSLAKNIQYF; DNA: TGCGCCAGCAGCCAATTTGAGCCCGGGACAGGGGACTCTCTAGCCAAAAACATTCAGTACTTC
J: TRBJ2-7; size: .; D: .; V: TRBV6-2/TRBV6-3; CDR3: CASSYSIGLAPREQYF; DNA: TGTGCCAGCAGTTACAGCATTGGTCTAGCGCCCCGGGAGCAGTACTTC
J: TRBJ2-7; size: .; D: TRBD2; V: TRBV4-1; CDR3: CASSQGISSGISYEQYF; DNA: TGCGCCAGCAGCCAAGGAATTTCGAGCGGGATCTCCTACGAGCAGTACTTC
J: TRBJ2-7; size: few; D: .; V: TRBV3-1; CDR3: CASSQTGPYEQYF; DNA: TGTGCCAGCAGCCAAACAGGGCCCTACGAGCAGTACTTC
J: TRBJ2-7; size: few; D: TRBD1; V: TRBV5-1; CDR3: CASSSRQGVPYEQYF; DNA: TGCGCCAGCAGCTCCCGACAGGGAGTCCCTTACGAGCAGTACTTC
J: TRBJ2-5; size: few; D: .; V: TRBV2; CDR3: CASASLTIQETQYF; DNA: TGTGCCAGCGCTAGCCTGACCATACAAGAGACCCAGTACTTC
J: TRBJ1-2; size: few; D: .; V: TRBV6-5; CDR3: CASGTRAYGYTF; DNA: TGTGCCAGCGGTACCAGGGCCTATGGCTACACCTTC
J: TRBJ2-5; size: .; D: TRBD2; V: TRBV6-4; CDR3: CASSVGGGETQYF; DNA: TGTGCCAGCAGCGTCGGGGGGGGAGAGACCCAGTACTTC
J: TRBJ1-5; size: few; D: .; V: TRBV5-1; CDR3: CASSLSAGSNQPQHF; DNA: TGCGCCAGCAGCTTGTCGGCGGGCAGCAATCAGCCCCAGCATTTT
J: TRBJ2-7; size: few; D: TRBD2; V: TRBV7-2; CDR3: CASSLSTGGPGEQYF; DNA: TGTGCCAGCAGCTTGTCTACGGGAGGGCCGGGCGAGCAGTACTTC
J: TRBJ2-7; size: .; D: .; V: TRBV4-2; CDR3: CASSQDSGATYEQYF; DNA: TGTGCCAGCAGCCAAGATTCCGGGGCTACCTACGAGCAGTACTTC